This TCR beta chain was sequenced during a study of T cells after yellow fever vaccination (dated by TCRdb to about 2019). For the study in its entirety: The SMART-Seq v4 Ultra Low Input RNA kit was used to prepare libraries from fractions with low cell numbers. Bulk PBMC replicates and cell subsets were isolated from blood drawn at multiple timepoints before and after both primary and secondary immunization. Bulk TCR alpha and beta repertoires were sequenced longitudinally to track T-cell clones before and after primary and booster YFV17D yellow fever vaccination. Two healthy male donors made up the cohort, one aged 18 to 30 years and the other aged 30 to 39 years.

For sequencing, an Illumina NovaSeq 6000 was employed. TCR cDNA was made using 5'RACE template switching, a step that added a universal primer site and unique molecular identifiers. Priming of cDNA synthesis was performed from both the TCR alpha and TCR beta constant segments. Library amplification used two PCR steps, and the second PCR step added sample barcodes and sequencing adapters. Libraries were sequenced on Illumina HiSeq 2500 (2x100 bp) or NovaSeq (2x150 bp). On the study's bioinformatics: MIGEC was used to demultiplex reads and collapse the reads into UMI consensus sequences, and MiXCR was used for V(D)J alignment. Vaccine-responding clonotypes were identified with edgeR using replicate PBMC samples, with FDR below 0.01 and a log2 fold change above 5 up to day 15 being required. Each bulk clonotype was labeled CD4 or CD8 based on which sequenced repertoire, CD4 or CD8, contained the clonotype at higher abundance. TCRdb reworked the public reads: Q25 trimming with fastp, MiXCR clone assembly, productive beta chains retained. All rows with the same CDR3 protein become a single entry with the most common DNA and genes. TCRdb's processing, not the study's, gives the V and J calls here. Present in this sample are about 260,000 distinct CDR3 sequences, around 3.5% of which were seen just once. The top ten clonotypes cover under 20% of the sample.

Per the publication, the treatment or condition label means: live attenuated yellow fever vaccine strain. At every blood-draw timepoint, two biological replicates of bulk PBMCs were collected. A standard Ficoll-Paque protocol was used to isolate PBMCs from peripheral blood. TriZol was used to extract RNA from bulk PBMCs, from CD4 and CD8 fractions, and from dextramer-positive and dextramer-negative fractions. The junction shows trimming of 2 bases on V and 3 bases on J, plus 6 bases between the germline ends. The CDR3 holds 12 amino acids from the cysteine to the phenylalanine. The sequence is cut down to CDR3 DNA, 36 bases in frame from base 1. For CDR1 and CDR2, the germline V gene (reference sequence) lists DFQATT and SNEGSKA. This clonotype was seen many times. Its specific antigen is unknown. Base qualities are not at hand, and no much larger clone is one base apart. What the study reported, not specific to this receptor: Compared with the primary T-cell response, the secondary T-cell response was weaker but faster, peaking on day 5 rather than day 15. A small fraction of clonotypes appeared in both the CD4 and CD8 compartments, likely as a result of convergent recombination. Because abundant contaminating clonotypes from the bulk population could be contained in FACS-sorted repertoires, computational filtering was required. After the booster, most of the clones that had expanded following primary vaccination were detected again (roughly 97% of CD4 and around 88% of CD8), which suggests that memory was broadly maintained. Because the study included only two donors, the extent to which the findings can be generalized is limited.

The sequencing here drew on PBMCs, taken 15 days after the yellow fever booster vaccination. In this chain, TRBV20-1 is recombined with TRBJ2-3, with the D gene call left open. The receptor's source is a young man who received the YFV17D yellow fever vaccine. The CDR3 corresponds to CSARLGTDTQYF. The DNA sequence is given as TGCAGTGCTAGATTAGGGACAGATACGCAGTATTTT.